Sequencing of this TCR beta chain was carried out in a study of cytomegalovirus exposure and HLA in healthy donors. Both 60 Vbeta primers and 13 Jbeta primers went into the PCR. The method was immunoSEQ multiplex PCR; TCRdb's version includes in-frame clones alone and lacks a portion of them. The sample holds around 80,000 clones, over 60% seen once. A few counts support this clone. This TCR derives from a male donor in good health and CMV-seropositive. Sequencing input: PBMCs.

The CDR3 loop reads CASSPPTGGEDGYTF. DNA of the CDR3: TGTGCCAGCAGTCCCCCGACAGGGGGCGAAGATGGCTACACCTTC. V and J are TRBV28 and TRBJ1-2; 10 positions match TRBD1. Germline V gene sequence: CDR1 MDHEN, CDR2 SYDVKM. V dropped 5 bases and J dropped 6; count of bases not matched to a gene: 9. The CDR3 runs 15 residues.